This T cell receptor (beta chain) was captured by sequencing in a study of shared clonotypes between healthy human individuals. Unmatched junction bases numbered 4, after V lost 4 bases and J lost 5 bases. Per the germline V gene, CDR1 is MGHDK and CDR2 is SYGVNS. The CDR3 has 14 amino acids. Generated by immunoSEQ multiplex PCR, the TCRdb table keeps only in-frame clones and is missing some. The sample lists under 1 million clones, 80% to 95% occurring once. Terminally differentiated effector memory CD45RA+ cells were excluded from the naive CD8 cells, which were CD45RO-negative and positively selected for CCR7.

The V and J genes are TRBV25-1 and TRBJ2-1; 8 bases line up with TRBD1. This clonotype originated in a man aged 25-45 years in good health. Input material: naive CD8+ T cells sorted from blood. The CDR3 here is CASSARQGNNEQFF. The CDR3 region has the DNA TGTGCCAGCAGTGCCAGACAGGGGAACAATGAGCAGTTCTTC. Looking up the rest from reference TRBV25-1 and TRBJ2-1 gives the full variable domain: EADIYQTPRYLVIGTGKKITLECSQTMGHDKMYWYQQDPGMELHLIHYSYGVNSTEKGDLSSESTVSRIRTEHFPLTLESARPSHTSQYLCASSARQGNNEQFFGPGTRLTVL.